This T cell receptor (beta chain) was recovered during a study of blood T cell repertoires in COVID-19. Study-level information: PBMCs, B-cell-depleted T cells, or T cells provided the cDNA or gDNA that made up the material.

This clone was observed a single time. Only in-frame clones appear in the TCRdb table, and some are missing; sequencing was by immunoSEQ multiplex PCR. The table includes about 140,000 clones, over 80% detected once. J was trimmed by 4 bases and V by 3 bases; bases with no gene match: 8. The CDR3 has 15 amino acids. Per germline, CDR1 MNHNS and CDR2 SASEGT. The chain links TRBV6-1 to TRBJ2-7, with 8 bases that match TRBD1. The source material was peripheral blood. This TCR derives from a man aged 45-60 years who had recovered from COVID-19. The DNA for the CDR3 is TGTGCCAGCAGTGACCCTCCGGACAGGGCATACGAGCAGTACTTC. As protein: CASSDPPDRAYEQYF.